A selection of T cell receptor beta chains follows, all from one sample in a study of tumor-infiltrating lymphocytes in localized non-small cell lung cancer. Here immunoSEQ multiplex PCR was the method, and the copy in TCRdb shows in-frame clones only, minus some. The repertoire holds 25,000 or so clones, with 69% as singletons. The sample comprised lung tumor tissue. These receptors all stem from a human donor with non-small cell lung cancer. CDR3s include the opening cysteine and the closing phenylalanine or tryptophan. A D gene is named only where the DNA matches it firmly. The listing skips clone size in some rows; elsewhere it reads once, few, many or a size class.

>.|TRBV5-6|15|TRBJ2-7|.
CASSLQGRSGYEQYF
TGTGCCAGCAGCTTACAGGGGAGGTCGGGATACGAGCAGTACTTC
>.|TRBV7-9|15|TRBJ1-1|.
CASSGTDRVDDYAFF
TGTGCCAGCAGTGGGACGGACAGAGTAGACGATTATGCTTTCTTT
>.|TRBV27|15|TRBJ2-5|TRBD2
CASSLSAGGQETQYF
TGTGCCAGCAGTTTATCTGCGGGAGGGCAAGAGACCCAGTACTTC
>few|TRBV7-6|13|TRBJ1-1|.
CASSQMENTEAFF
TGTGCCAGCAGCCAAATGGAGAACACTGAAGCTTTCTTT
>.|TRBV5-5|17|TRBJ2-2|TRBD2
CASSLALAGLNTGELFF
TGTGCCAGCAGCTTGGCTCTAGCGGGCCTTAACACCGGGGAGCTGTTTTTT
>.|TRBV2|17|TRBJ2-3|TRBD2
CASIFGLAGDITDTQYF
TGTGCCAGCATCTTCGGACTAGCGGGAGACATCACAGATACGCAGTATTTT
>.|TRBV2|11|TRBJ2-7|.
CASNQIYEQYF
TGTGCCAGCAATCAGATTTACGAGCAGTACTTC
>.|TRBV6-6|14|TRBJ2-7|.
CASSQSQGGLEQYF
TGTGCCAGCAGTCAGTCCCAGGGGGGGCTTGAGCAGTACTTC
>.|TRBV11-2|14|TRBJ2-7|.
CASSSPGVGYEQYF
TGTGCCAGCAGCTCCCCGGGTGTAGGATACGAGCAGTACTTC
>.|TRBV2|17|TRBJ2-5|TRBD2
CASSEVGASGREETQYF
TGTGCCAGCAGTGAGGTCGGGGCTAGCGGGAGAGAAGAGACCCAGTACTTC
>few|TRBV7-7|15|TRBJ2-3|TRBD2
CASSSGTSGADTQYF
TGTGCCAGCAGCTCCGGGACTAGCGGGGCAGATACGCAGTATTTT
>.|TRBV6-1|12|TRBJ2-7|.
CASTLVGYEQYF
TGTGCCAGCACCCTTGTGGGTTACGAGCAGTACTTC
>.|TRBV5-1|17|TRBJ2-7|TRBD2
CASSLGGLAGLLYEQYF
TGCGCCAGCAGCCTAGGGGGACTAGCGGGTCTTCTCTACGAGCAGTACTTC
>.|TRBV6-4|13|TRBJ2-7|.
CASSSGHGYEQYF
TGTGCCAGCAGTTCGGGACACGGCTACGAGCAGTACTTC
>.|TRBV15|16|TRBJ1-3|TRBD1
CATHAGTGVSGNTIYF
TGTGCCACCCATGCCGGGACAGGCGTCTCTGGAAACACCATATATTTT
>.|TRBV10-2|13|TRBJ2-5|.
CASERQGGETQYF
TGCGCCAGCGAAAGACAGGGAGGAGAGACCCAGTACTTC
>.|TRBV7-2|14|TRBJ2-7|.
CASSLAGHSYEQYF
TGTGCCAGCAGCTTAGCGGGACACTCCTACGAGCAGTACTTC
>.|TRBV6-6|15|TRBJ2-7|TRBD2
CASSRGDSDGDEQYF
TGTGCCAGCAGTCGGGGGGATAGCGACGGGGACGAGCAGTACTTC
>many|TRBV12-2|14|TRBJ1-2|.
CASRPGGRDYGYTF
TGTGCAAGTCGCCCAGGGGGGAGGGACTATGGCTACACCTTC
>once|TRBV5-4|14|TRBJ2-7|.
CASTRDRIAYEQYF
TGTGCCAGCACCCGTGACAGAATCGCCTACGAGCAGTACTTC
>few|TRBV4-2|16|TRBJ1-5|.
CASSQDGDNSNQPQHF
TGTGCCAGCAGCCAAGATGGGGACAACAGCAATCAGCCCCAGCATTTT
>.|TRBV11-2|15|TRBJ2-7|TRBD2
CASSFGTSGSYEQYF
TGTGCCAGCAGCTTTGGGACTAGCGGGAGCTACGAGCAGTACTTC
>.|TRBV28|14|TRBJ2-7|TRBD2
CASSSREVFYEQYF
TGTGCCAGCAGTTCCCGGGAGGTTTTCTACGAGCAGTACTTC
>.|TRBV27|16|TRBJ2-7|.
CASSSQQAPLTYEQYF
TGTGCCAGCAGTTCGCAACAGGCGCCTCTGACCTACGAGCAGTACTTC
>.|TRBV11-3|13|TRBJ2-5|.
CASSLGVGETQYF
TGTGCCAGCAGCCTGGGGGTCGGGGAGACCCAGTACTTC
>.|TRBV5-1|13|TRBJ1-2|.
CASSLEAYYGYTF
TGCGCCAGCAGCTTGGAGGCATACTATGGCTACACCTTC
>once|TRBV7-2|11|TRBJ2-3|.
CASRRTDTQYF
TGTGCCAGCCGCCGGACAGATACGCAGTATTTT
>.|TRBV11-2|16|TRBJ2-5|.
CASSLGQGVFQETQYF
TGTGCCAGCAGCTTAGGTCAGGGCGTGTTCCAAGAGACCCAGTACTTC
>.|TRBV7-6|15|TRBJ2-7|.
CASSPRARGAYEQYF
TGTGCCAGCAGCCCGCGAGCCAGGGGGGCCTACGAGCAGTACTTC
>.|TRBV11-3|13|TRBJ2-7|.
CASSQDSSYEQYF
TGTGCCAGCAGCCAAGACAGCTCCTACGAGCAGTACTTC
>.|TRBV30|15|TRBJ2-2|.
CAWSRRDSDTGELFF
TGTGCCTGGAGCCGTCGAGACAGCGACACCGGGGAGCTGTTTTTT
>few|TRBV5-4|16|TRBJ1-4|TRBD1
CASSTEQGRTNEKLFF
TGTGCCAGCAGCACCGAACAGGGGAGAACTAATGAAAAACTGTTTTTT
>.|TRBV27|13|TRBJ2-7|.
CASRGSRSYEQYF
TGTGCCAGCAGGGGGTCAAGGTCCTACGAGCAGTACTTC
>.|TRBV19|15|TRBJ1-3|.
CASTRRRESGNTIYF
TGTGCCAGTACCCGCCGTCGTGAGTCTGGAAACACCATATATTTT
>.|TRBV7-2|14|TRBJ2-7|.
CASSYSASSYEQYF
TGTGCCAGCAGCTATAGCGCAAGCTCCTACGAGCAGTACTTC
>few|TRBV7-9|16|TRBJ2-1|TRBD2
CASSPPSAGGPNEQFF
TGTGCCAGCAGCCCCCCTTCGGCGGGAGGGCCCAATGAGCAGTTCTTC
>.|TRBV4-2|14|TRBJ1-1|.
CASSQDLGNTEAFF
TGTGCCAGCAGCCAAGATTTGGGGAACACTGAAGCTTTCTTT
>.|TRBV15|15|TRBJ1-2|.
CATSRDPPGARGYTF
TGTGCCACCAGCAGAGATCCCCCGGGGGCGAGAGGCTACACCTTC
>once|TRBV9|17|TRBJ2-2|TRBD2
CASSVGTGLAGGGELFF
TGTGCCAGCAGCGTAGGCACCGGACTAGCGGGAGGCGGGGAGCTGTTTTTT
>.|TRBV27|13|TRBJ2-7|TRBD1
CASRRTGSYEQYF
TGTGCCAGCAGGAGGACAGGGTCGTACGAGCAGTACTTC
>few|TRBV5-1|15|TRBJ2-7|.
CASRPTTAPREEQYF
TGCGCCAGCAGACCTACGACAGCTCCAAGGGAGGAGCAGTACTTC
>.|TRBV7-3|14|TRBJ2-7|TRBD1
CASSLGGTGDEQYF
TGTGCCAGCAGCTTAGGAGGGACAGGGGACGAGCAGTACTTC
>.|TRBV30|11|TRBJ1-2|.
CAWNAAYGYTF
TGTGCCTGGAACGCCGCTTATGGCTACACCTTC
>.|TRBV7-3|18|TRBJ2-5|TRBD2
CASSLFLGLAGNPETQYF
TGTGCCAGCAGCTTATTTTTGGGACTAGCGGGAAATCCCGAGACCCAGTACTTC
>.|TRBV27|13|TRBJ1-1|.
CASSFRLDTEAFF
TGTGCCAGCAGTTTTAGGTTGGACACTGAAGCTTTCTTT
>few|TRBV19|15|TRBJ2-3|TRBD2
CASSISAGGHHTQYF
TGTGCCAGTAGTATATCGGCGGGAGGACATCATACGCAGTATTTT
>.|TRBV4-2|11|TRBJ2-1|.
CASSHIFEQFF
TGTGCCAGCAGCCACATTTTTGAGCAGTTCTTC